This T cell receptor beta chain was identified in a study of beta chain features in type 1 diabetes. Sequenced material consisted of expressed TCRB transcripts (all of the isolated RNA was reverse transcribed). Repertoires were generated with immunoSEQ multiplex PCR, while TCRdb's copy carries only in-frame clones and drops some. Among 160,000 or so clones listed, around 10% were seen once. This clone was counted between two and nine times. CDR1 is SGHTA, CDR2 FQGNSA, per germline. CDR3 size: 14 residues. Trimming pared 5 bases from V and 1 base from J, leaving 9 bases between. The rearrangement joins TRBV7-2 to TRBJ1-3; D remains ambiguous. The receptor was isolated from a man younger than 35 in good health. The sequencing input was central memory CD4+ T cells from blood. CDR3 loop: CASSRGLSGNTIYF. The DNA of the CDR3 is TGTGCCAGCAGCCGAGGGTTGTCTGGAAACACCATATATTTT.